These 4 T cell receptor beta chains originate from one sample sequenced in a study of CD8+CD57+ T cells in acquired aplastic anemia. Before being chosen for sequencing, patients had shown CD8+CD57+ cell expansion by flow cytometry. Genomic DNA served as template for TCR beta VDJ and CDR3 profiling. Using its own MiXCR run on the reads, TCRdb lists one record per CDR3 protein. Counted here are 200,000 to 300,000 distinct CDR3 sequences, about 80% occurring once; the ten biggest clones make up over 35%. Sample: sorted CD4+, CD8+, or CD8+CD57+ T cells (not recorded which) from PBMCs. The receptors were gathered from a human donor with aplastic anemia.

V gene TRBV7-9 combines with J gene TRBJ2-1, with D perhaps assigned TRBD1 or TRBD2 (6 bases each). This CDR3 has 15 residues. V shed 2 bases and J shed 15 bases, with 23 bases lying between them. Germline CDR1 SEHNR, CDR2 FQNEAQ (reference sequence). CDR3 protein: CASSLRPGGQNEGFF. CDR3 nucleotide sequence: TGTGCCAGCAGCTTACGGCCCGGGGGCCAGAATGAGGGGTTCTTC.

In regard to this clonotype: The conserved phenylalanine or tryptophan normally closing the CDR3 is absent here, so this likely arose from a read error. The chain couples TRBV2 to TRBJ2-3; possible D gene TRBD1, 6 bases. Germline V CDR1 and CDR2: SNHLY, FYNNEI. The CDR3 is made up of 13 amino acids. The CDR3 sequence: CASRFRGTNTQYS. The CDR3 DNA is TGTGCCAGCAGGTTCAGGGGCACAAATACGCAGTATTCT.

Regarding this clonotype: At one end the junction does not follow the germline gene, possibly because of a read error. The rearrangement uses TRBV9 and TRBJ1-1; D is unresolved. CDR3 length: 13 amino acids. Germline V lookup: CDR1 SGDLS, CDR2 YYNGEE. CDR3 DNA sequence: TGTGCCAGCAGTGCCGGGTGGAACACTGGAGATCACTTT. It is translated as CASSAGWNTGDHF.

The chain combines TRBV5-6 with TRBJ2-1; D call uncertain. Per germline, CDR1 SGHDT and CDR2 YYEEEE. This CDR3 spans 16 amino acids. The V gene lost 5 bases and the J gene lost 1 base, with 16 bases spanning the gap. This CDR3 reads CASSLWVGWSYNEQFF. The CDR3 region has the DNA TGTGCCAGCAGTTTATGGGTAGGGTGGTCCTACAATGAGCAGTTCTTC.